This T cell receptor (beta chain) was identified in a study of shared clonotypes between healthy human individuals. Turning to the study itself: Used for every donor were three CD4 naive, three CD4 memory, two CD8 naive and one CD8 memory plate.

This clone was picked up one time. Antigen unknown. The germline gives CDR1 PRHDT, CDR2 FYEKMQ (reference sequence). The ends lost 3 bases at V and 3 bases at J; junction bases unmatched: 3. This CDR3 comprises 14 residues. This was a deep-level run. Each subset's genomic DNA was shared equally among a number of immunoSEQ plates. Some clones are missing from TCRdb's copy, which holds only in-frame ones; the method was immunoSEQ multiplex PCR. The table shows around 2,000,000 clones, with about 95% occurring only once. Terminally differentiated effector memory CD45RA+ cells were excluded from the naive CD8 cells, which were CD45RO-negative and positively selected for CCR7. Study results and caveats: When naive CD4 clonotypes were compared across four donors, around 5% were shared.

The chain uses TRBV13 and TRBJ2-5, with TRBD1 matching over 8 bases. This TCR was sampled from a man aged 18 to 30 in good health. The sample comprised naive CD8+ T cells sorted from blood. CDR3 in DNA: TGTGCCAGCAGCTTCACAGGGGGTGAAGAGACCCAGTACTTC. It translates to CASSFTGGEETQYF.